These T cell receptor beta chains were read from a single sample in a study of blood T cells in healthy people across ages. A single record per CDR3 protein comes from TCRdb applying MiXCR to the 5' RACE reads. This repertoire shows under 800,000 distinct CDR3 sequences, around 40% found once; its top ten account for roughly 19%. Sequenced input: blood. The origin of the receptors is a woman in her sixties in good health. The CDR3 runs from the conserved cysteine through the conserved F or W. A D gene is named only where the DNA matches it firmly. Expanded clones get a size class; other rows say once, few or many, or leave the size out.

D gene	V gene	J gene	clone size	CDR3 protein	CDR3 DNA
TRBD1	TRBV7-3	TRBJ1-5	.	CASSLTGGANQPQHF	TGTGCCAGCAGCTTAACAGGGGGCGCGAACCAGCCCCAGCATTTT
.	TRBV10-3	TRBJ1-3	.	CAISHRAGFSGNTIYF	TGTGCCATCAGCCACAGGGCCGGGTTTTCTGGAAACACCATATATTTT
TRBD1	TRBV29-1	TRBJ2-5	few	CSVDGTGTYQETQYF	TGCAGCGTTGATGGGACAGGGACGTACCAAGAGACCCAGTACTTC
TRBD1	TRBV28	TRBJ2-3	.	CATGQGNTDTQYF	TGTGCGACCGGACAGGGTAACACAGATACGCAGTATTTT
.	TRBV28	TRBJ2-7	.	CASRSSAPGRYEQYF	TGTGCCAGCAGATCATCGGCCCCGGGACGCTACGAGCAGTACTTC
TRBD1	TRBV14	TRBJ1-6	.	CASSHGQGYSPLHF	TGTGCCAGCAGCCATGGACAGGGGTATTCACCCCTCCACTTT
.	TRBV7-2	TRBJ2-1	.	CASSTWSGIYNEQFF	TGTGCCAGCAGCACCTGGTCGGGGATTTACAATGAGCAGTTCTTC
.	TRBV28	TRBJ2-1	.	CASRLKGLEQFF	TGTGCCAGCAGGTTGAAGGGGTTAGAGCAGTTCTTC
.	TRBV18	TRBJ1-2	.	CASSPGTANYGCTF	TGTGCCAGCTCACCCGGGACGGCTAACTATGGCTGCACCTTC
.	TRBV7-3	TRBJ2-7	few	CASSLTGQYEQYF	TGTGCCAGCAGCTTAACGGGACAATACGAGCAGTACTTC
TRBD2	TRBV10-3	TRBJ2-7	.	CAISAGLAGNYEQYF	TGTGCCATCAGTGCCGGACTAGCGGGAAACTACGAGCAGTACTTC
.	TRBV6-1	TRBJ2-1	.	CASSEYRGQFF	TGTGCCAGCAGTGAATATCGGGGGCAGTTCTTC
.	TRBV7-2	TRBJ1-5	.	CASSLFDSQPQHF	TGTGCCAGCAGCTTATTCGACAGTCAGCCCCAGCATTTT
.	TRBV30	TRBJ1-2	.	CAWSTLRGRPGYTF	TGTGCCTGGAGTACCCTCCGGGGTCGACCTGGCTACACCTTC
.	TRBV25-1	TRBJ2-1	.	CASGWDLTYNEQFF	TGTGCCAGCGGATGGGACCTGACGTACAATGAGCAGTTCTTC
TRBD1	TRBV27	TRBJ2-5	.	CASSSTGGYETQYF	TGTGCCAGCAGTTCGACAGGGGGCTATGAGACCCAGTACTTC
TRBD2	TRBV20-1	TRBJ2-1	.	CSARDLLAGGISADEQFF	TGCAGTGCTAGAGATCTCTTGGCGGGAGGCATCTCGGCTGATGAGCAGTTCTTC
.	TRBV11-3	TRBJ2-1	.	CASSLAGLPNEQFF	TGTGCCAGCAGCTTGGCTGGACTACCCAATGAGCAGTTCTTC
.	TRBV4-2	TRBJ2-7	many	CASSQLGEQYF	TGTGCCAGCAGCCAGCTCGGCGAGCAGTACTTC
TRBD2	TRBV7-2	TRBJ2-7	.	CASRVAGYYEQYF	TGTGCCAGCAGAGTAGCGGGTTATTACGAGCAGTACTTC
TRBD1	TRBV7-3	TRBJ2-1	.	CASSLTGGDKEQFF	TGTGCCAGCAGCTTAACAGGGGGCGACAAGGAGCAGTTCTTC
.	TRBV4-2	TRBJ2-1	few	CASSHGYNEQFF	TGTGCCAGCAGCCATGGCTACAATGAGCAGTTCTTC
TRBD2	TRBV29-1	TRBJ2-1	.	CSVGGGRADYNEQFF	TGCAGCGTCGGCGGGGGACGAGCGGATTACAATGAGCAGTTCTTC
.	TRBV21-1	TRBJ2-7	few	CASSKASSGTSGGHYEQYF	TGTGCCAGCAGCAAAGCATCTTCCGGGACTAGCGGGGGTCACTACGAGCAGTACTTC
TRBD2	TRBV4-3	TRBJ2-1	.	CASSQVGLASYNEQFF	TGCGCCAGCAGCCAGGTAGGACTAGCATCCTACAATGAGCAGTTCTTC
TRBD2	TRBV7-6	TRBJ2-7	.	CASSLVLADVPYEQYF	TGTGCCAGCAGCTTAGTCCTAGCGGATGTACCCTACGAGCAGTACTTC
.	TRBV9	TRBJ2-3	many	CASSVGGGASTDTQYF	TGTGCCAGCAGCGTAGGCGGCGGGGCTAGCACAGATACGCAGTATTTT
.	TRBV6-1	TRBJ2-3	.	CASSERVETDTQYF	TGTGCCAGCAGTGAGCGGGTGGAGACAGATACGCAGTATTTT
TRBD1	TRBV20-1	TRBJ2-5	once	CSARDGGRGQDLGTQYF	TGCAGTGCTAGAGATGGGGGGCGGGGACAGGACTTGGGGACCCAGTACTTC
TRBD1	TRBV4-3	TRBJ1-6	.	CASSRDWDRVSPLHF	TGCGCCAGCAGCCGCGACTGGGACAGGGTCTCACCCCTCCACTTT
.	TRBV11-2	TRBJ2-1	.	CAGSRPIANEQFF	TGTGCCGGCAGCCGCCCGATCGCCAATGAGCAGTTCTTC
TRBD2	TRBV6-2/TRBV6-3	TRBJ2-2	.	CASSTGLAGDTGELFF	TGTGCCAGCAGTACGGGACTAGCGGGAGACACCGGGGAGCTGTTTTTT
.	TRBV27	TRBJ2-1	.	CASRGVASERRNEQFF	TGTGCCAGCAGGGGGGTTGCTAGCGAGAGAAGGAATGAGCAGTTCTTC
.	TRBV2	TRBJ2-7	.	CASSERIAYEQYF	TGTGCCAGCAGTGAACGAATAGCCTACGAGCAGTACTTC
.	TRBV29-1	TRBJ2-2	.	CGVDLNTGELFF	TGCGGCGTTGATCTGAACACCGGGGAGCTGTTTTTT
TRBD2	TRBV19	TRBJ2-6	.	CASSREGYSGANVLTF	TGTGCCAGTAGTAGGGAGGGCTACTCTGGGGCCAACGTCCTGACTTTC
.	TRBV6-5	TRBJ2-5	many	CASSRHSGPRETQYF	TGTGCCAGCAGCAGGCACTCGGGACCGAGGGAGACCCAGTACTTC
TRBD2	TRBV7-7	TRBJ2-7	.	CASSLRGGSGYEQYF	TGTGCTAGCAGCCTCCGCGGCGGGAGCGGATACGAGCAGTACTTC
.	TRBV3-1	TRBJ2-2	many	CASSQRGNTGELFF	TGTGCCAGCAGCCAACGAGGAAACACCGGGGAGCTGTTTTTT
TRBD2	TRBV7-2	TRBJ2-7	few	CASSLVTSGGAGSYEQYF	TGTGCCAGCAGCTTAGTAACTAGCGGGGGGGCGGGCTCCTACGAGCAGTACTTC
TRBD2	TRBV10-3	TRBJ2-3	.	CAISRAGDSADTQYF	TGTGCCATCAGTCGAGCGGGAGATAGCGCAGATACGCAGTATTTT
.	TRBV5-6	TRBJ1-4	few	CASSLSPSSEGEKLFF	TGTGCCAGCAGCTTGTCCCCGAGCTCGGAAGGGGAAAAACTGTTTTTT
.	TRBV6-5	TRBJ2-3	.	CASSYSSGGGTATDTQYF	TGTGCCAGCAGTTACTCCTCGGGGGGCGGGACGGCGACAGATACGCAGTATTTT